These 21 T cell receptor beta chains share one sample of origin, sequenced in a study of T-cell memory formation after mild COVID-19. TCRdb recomputed calls from the 5' RACE reads with MiXCR, one row per CDR3 protein. Here the sample spans some 260,000 distinct CDR3 sequences, over 15% being singletons. Sample: PBMCs or a T cell subset sorted from them (not recorded which). All receptors come from a man aged 18-30 years who had mild COVID-19 (a few samples of this study predate the infection). Cell type and time point are not known.

This clonotype was seen a handful of times. V usage is TRBV4-3 and J usage is TRBJ2-1; a weak D match, TRBD2 (6 bases). This CDR3 region has 17 residues. Trimming pared 4 bases from V and 1 base from J, leaving 17 bases between. Germline lookup yields CDR1 LGHNA and CDR2 YSLEER. CDR3: CASSPGGIPASYNEQFF. The CDR3 DNA reads as TGCGCCAGCAGCCCTGGAGGGATACCGGCGTCCTACAATGAGCAGTTCTTC.

V gene TRBV12-3 or TRBV12-4 combines with J gene TRBJ1-2; possibly TRBD1 for D (6 bases). Trimming removed 7 bases at V and 3 bases at J, with 18 bases between. The CDR3 has 15 amino acids. CDR3 sequence reads: CASIQYVSGDYGYTF. DNA of the CDR3: TGTGCCAGCATCCAATACGTCTCAGGGGACTATGGCTACACCTTC.

This clonotype was picked up a small number of times. The genes are TRBV28 and TRBJ2-5; 7 bases match TRBD2. With 4 bases clipped from V and 5 bases from J, the junction kept 7 bases outside the gene matches. Germline CDR1 is MDHEN and CDR2 is SYDVKM. The CDR3 contains 14 residues. For the CDR3, the DNA is TGTGCCAGCAGTTCGGAGCGGGGCCGGGAGACCCAGTACTTC. Its translation: CASSSERGRETQYF.

This clonotype showed up just a few times. CDR3 in amino acids: CASTLGRGDSYEQYF. For the CDR3, the DNA is TGTGCCAGCACCCTGGGGCGCGGGGACTCCTACGAGCAGTACTTC. The rearrangement uses TRBV28 and TRBJ2-7; the D gene is possibly TRBD2 (6 bases). Germline lookup yields CDR1 MDHEN and CDR2 SYDVKM. There are 15 residues in the CDR3. Trimming took 7 bases from V and 0 from J, leaving 16 bases between them.

This chain's CDR3 is CASSSGGGSGYTF. The CDR3 nucleotides read TGTGCCAGCAGCTCAGGTGGAGGATCCGGCTACACCTTC. The chain employs TRBV7-2 and TRBJ1-2, with no clear D. Germline V gene lookup returns CDR1 SGHTA and CDR2 FQGNSA. CDR3 length: 13 amino acids. V dropped 4 bases and J dropped 8 bases, with 14 bases sitting between them. Using reference TRBV7-2 and TRBJ1-2 for the parts outside the CDR3, the full variable domain is GAGVSQSPSNKVTEKGKDVELRCDPISGHTALYWYRQSLGQGLEFLIYFQGNSAPDKSGLPSDRFSAERTGGSVSTLTIQRTQQEDSAVYLCASSSGGGSGYTFGSGTRLTVV.

This clonotype came up a few times. The chain combines TRBV5-1 with TRBJ2-5; tentative D call: TRBD1 (5 bases). Trimming cost V 5 bases and J 1 base, with 15 bases left between them. The CDR3 runs 15 residues. Looked up from germline, CDR1 is SGHRS and CDR2 is YFSETQ. The CDR3 is CASSPLAQGQETQYF. The CDR3 DNA reads TGCGCCAGCAGTCCCCTGGCCCAGGGCCAAGAGACCCAGTACTTC.

This chain links TRBV9 with TRBJ1-5, with D tentatively TRBD1 (5 bases). CDR1 is SGDLS, CDR2 YYNGEE, per germline. The CDR3 is 13 amino acids. The V and J ends lost 0 bases and 7 bases respectively, with 8 bases between them. Written as DNA, the CDR3 is TGTGCCAGCAGCGTAGCAGGGAACCAGCCCCAGCATTTT. This encodes CASSVAGNQPQHF.

This clonotype was observed a handful of times. V and J are TRBV6-5 and TRBJ2-7, with 13 positions matching TRBD2. The CDR3 length is 15 residues. V gave up 6 bases and J gave up 3 bases; unmatched junction bases: 5. Looked up from germline, CDR1 is MNHEY and CDR2 is SVGAGI. This chain's CDR3 is CASRMGLAGIYEQYV. For the CDR3, the DNA is TGTGCCAGCAGAATGGGACTAGCGGGAATCTACGAGCAGTACGTC.

This clonotype was seen only a few times. The CDR3 DNA follows: TGTGCCATCAGTGATGTTTCGGCGTCGGATACGCAGTATTTT. Translation: CAISDVSASDTQYF. V gene TRBV10-3 combines with J gene TRBJ2-3; no firm D call. Germline V CDR1 and CDR2: ENHRY, SYGVKD. Trimming took 3 bases from V and 6 from J, leaving 13 bases between them. CDR3 length: 14 amino acids.

The sample holds a few counts of this clonotype. The J gene is TRBJ2-1, the V gene TRBV7-2; D not resolved. From germline, CDR1 is SGHTA and CDR2 FQGNSA. Deletions cut 5 bases from V and 8 bases from J, with 16 bases between. This CDR3 contains 14 residues. The CDR3 spells CASSIVPLVDEQFF. CDR3 bases: TGTGCCAGCAGCATTGTACCGTTGGTCGATGAGCAGTTCTTC. The full variable domain, in which reference TRBV7-2 and TRBJ2-1 provide the parts outside the CDR3, is GAGVSQSPSNKVTEKGKDVELRCDPISGHTALYWYRQSLGQGLEFLIYFQGNSAPDKSGLPSDRFSAERTGGSVSTLTIQRTQQEDSAVYLCASSIVPLVDEQFFGPGTRLTVL.

V is TRBV12-3 or TRBV12-4 and J is TRBJ1-1; TRBD1 might be the D (6 bases). The CDR3 is 12 residues long. Trimming removed 6 bases from V and 13 bases from J, with 18 bases in between. CDR3 nucleotides: TGTGCCAGCAGATACAGGGTCCCCCGGCTTTTCTTT. This codes for CASRYRVPRLFF.

This clonotype has a handful of counts. The V and J genes are TRBV18 and TRBJ1-1; no definite D call. The V and J ends lost 3 bases and 0 bases respectively, with 17 bases between them. The CDR3 length is 17 residues. Germline-derived CDR1 and CDR2 are KGHSH and LQKENI. CDR3 sequence: CASSPQEQLAMNTEAFF. DNA for the CDR3: TGTGCCAGCTCACCTCAGGAACAGCTAGCCATGAACACTGAAGCTTTCTTT.

This clonotype appeared a few times. The chain links TRBV5-1 to TRBJ2-3; 7 bases agree with TRBD2. The trim removed 6 bases at V and 4 bases at J, leaving 11 bases unmatched. From germline, CDR1 is SGHRS and CDR2 YFSETQ. The CDR3 sequence is 15 residues long. The CDR3 here is CASTPTPGGADTQYF. CDR3 nucleotides: TGCGCCAGCACCCCAACGCCGGGGGGTGCAGATACGCAGTATTTT. The complete variable domain, with remaining parts taken from reference TRBV5-1 and TRBJ2-3, reads KAGVTQTPRYLIKTRGQQVTLSCSPISGHRSVSWYQQTPGQGLQFLFEYFSETQRNKGNFPGRFSGRQFSNSRSEMNVSTLELGDSALYLCASTPTPGGADTQYFGPGTRLTVL.

This clonotype was detected a few times. The chain recombines TRBV10-1 with TRBJ1-4, with 7 bases aligning to TRBD1. This CDR3 has 14 amino acids. CDR1 and CDR2 (germline): WNHNN, SYGVQD (reference sequence). The junction had 7 bases not matched to a gene; V was cut back by 6 bases and J by 6 bases. The CDR3 coding sequence is TGCGCCAGCAGCCCGACAGGGCGGCATGAAAAACTGTTTTTT. Translating it yields CASSPTGRHEKLFF.

This chain connects TRBV20-1 to TRBJ1-2; unclear D gene. Trimming took off 5 bases at V and 3 bases at J, with 13 bases between the two ends. From germline, CDR1 is DFQATT and CDR2 SNEGSKA (reference sequence). The CDR3 is made up of 13 amino acids. The CDR3: CSAPANRDYGYTF. For the CDR3, the DNA is TGCAGTGCTCCAGCAAACCGGGACTATGGCTACACCTTC.

The rearrangement links TRBV25-1 to TRBJ1-2, with 10 bases matching TRBD1. The CDR3 length is 12 residues. Germline V gene sequence: CDR1 MGHDK, CDR2 SYGVNS. V gave up 11 bases and J gave up 6 bases; unmatched junction bases: 6. CDR3 bases: TGTGCCTCAATGGACAGGGGGGATGGCTACACCTTC. This codes for CASMDRGDGYTF.

CDR3 sequence reads: CATSNRQGMGYTF. In DNA, the CDR3 is TGTGCCACCAGCAACCGACAGGGGATGGGCTACACCTTC. This sequence joins TRBV15 and TRBJ1-2; 8 bases line up with TRBD1. This CDR3 spans 13 amino acids. Trimming cost V 4 bases and J 8 bases; bases outside gene matches: 6. Per germline, CDR1 LNHNV and CDR2 YYDKDF (reference sequence). Filled out from reference TRBV15 and TRBJ1-2, the complete variable domain reads DAMVIQNPRYQVTQFGKPVTLSCSQTLNHNVMYWYQQKSSQAPKLLFHYYDKDFNNEADTPDNFQSRRPNTSFCFLDIRSPGLGDTAMYLCATSNRQGMGYTFGSGTRLTVV.

There are many counts of this clonotype. The chain joins TRBV4-1 to TRBJ2-3; D not resolved. Germline assignment: CDR1 MGHRA and CDR2 YSYEKL. The CDR3 is 15 amino acids. V lost 1 base to trimming and J lost 8 bases, with 16 bases between them. DNA of the CDR3: TGCGCCAGCAGCCAAGGAAAGAATCCACCGTTTACGCAGTATTTT. Translation gives CASSQGKNPPFTQYF.

This clonotype was seen only a few times. The rearrangement uses TRBV12-3 or TRBV12-4 and TRBJ1-1, with 10 bases that match TRBD1. V shed 4 bases, J shed 9 bases, and the junction held 2 bases outside the gene matches. The CDR3 contains 12 residues. The CDR3 nucleotides are TGTGCCAGCAGTTCGGACAGGGGGAAAGCTTTCTTT. Its protein product is CASSSDRGKAFF.

This clonotype was counted a few times. The chain links TRBV6-4 to TRBJ1-1, with a possible D match to TRBD1 (5 bases). Trimming shortened V by 0 bases and J by 3 bases, and 14 bases separated the two germline ends. The length of the CDR3 is 16 residues. CDR1 is MRHNA, CDR2 SNTAGT, per germline. CDR3 coding DNA: TGTGCCAGCAGTGACTCGACCGGTAGAGGGGACACTGAAGCTTTCTTT. Residues: CASSDSTGRGDTEAFF.

This clonotype was detected only a few times. This chain connects TRBV5-1 to TRBJ2-1; the match to TRBD1 covers 9 bases. CDR1 is SGHRS and CDR2 is YFSETQ in the germline V gene. This CDR3 has 15 residues. J lost 6 bases, V lost 4 bases, and 8 bases had no gene match. CDR3 nucleotides: TGCGCCAGCAGCCAACCGGGACAGGGAGTCAATGAGCAGTTCTTC. Translating gives CASSQPGQGVNEQFF. The variable domain in full, completed from reference TRBV5-1 and TRBJ2-1, reads KAGVTQTPRYLIKTRGQQVTLSCSPISGHRSVSWYQQTPGQGLQFLFEYFSETQRNKGNFPGRFSGRQFSNSRSEMNVSTLELGDSALYLCASSQPGQGVNEQFFGPGTRLTVL.